These 10 T cell receptor beta chains came from one sample sequenced in a study of T cell responses to AZD1222 COVID-19 vaccine. The protocol was immunoSEQ multiplex PCR, while the TCRdb copy is restricted to in-frame clones and leaves out a portion. The sample contains tens of thousands of clones, roughly 85% of which appear only once. Sequencing was performed on peripheral blood, taken 28 days after the second AZD1222 dose. These receptors all stem from an adult who received the AZD1222 COVID-19 vaccine.

The rearrangement uses TRBV11-2 and TRBJ2-3; D remains ambiguous. The CDR3 is 14 residues long. The ends were cut back, 5 bases at V and 5 bases at J, with 14 bases in the middle. CDR1 and CDR2 (germline): SGHAT, FQNNGV. CDR3 amino acids: CASSPSVGLDTQYF. CDR3 nucleotides: TGTGCCAGCAGCCCCTCAGTTGGGTTAGATACGCAGTATTTT.

The V gene is TRBV5-1, the J gene TRBJ2-2, with TRBD1 as a possible D gene (6 bases). Germline CDR1 reads SGHRS; CDR2 reads YFSETQ. The CDR3 spans 17 residues. V lost 0 bases, J lost 7 bases, and 19 bases lay in between. CDR3 DNA sequence: TGCGCCAGCAGCTTGGGAGTGCGAGGGGGTTACAGCGGGGAGCTGTTTTTT. Its protein is CASSLGVRGGYSGELFF. Based on the CDR3 plus reference TRBV5-1 and TRBJ2-2, the full variable domain is KAGVTQTPRYLIKTRGQQVTLSCSPISGHRSVSWYQQTPGQGLQFLFEYFSETQRNKGNFPGRFSGRQFSNSRSEMNVSTLELGDSALYLCASSLGVRGGYSGELFFGEGSRLTVL.

The chain joins TRBV2 to TRBJ2-7; D is possibly TRBD2 (6 bases). Germline loops: CDR1 SNHLY, CDR2 FYNNEI. The CDR3 contains 14 residues. V was shortened by 5 bases and J by 2 bases, with 13 bases between the two germline ends. The DNA for the CDR3 is TGTGCCAGCAGTATACGGGAGACTACCTACGAGCAGTACTTC. Its protein is CASSIRETTYEQYF.

The chain combines TRBV9 with TRBJ1-5; tentatively, D is TRBD1 (6 bases). This CDR3 contains 14 residues. V dropped 3 bases and J dropped 4 bases, with 11 bases sitting between them. From germline, CDR1 is SGDLS and CDR2 YYNGEE. DNA for the CDR3: TGTGCCAGCAGCGGAGGACAGAGAAATCAGCCCCAGCATTTT. Translation gives CASSGGQRNQPQHF.

This sequence joins TRBV2 and TRBJ2-5; a possible D gene is TRBD1 (6 bases). The germline V gene encodes CDR1 SNHLY and CDR2 FYNNEI. The CDR3 length is 13 residues. Deletions cut 8 bases from V and 7 bases from J, with 17 bases between. The CDR3 protein is CASGIRQVATQYF. For the CDR3, the DNA is TGTGCCAGCGGTATCCGACAGGTAGCGACCCAGTACTTC.

In this sample, this clone turned up a few times. Other DNA sequences in this specimen translate into the identical CDR3. The J gene is TRBJ1-6, the V gene TRBV5-1; the D is unclear. CDR1 is SGHRS, CDR2 YFSETQ, per germline. V lost 0 bases, J lost 3 bases, and 10 bases lay in between. The CDR3 sequence is 16 residues long. The chain's CDR3 is CASSLAGPRYNSPLHF. The CDR3 nucleotides are TGCGCCAGCAGCTTGGCGGGTCCACGCTATAATTCACCCCTCCACTTT.

For the CDR3, the DNA is TGCAGTGAGAGTGGGGAAGAGACCCAGTACTTC. Protein sequence: CSESGEETQYF. The chain recombines TRBV20-1 with TRBJ2-5; D is unclear. The CDR3 sequence is 11 residues long. CDR1 and CDR2 (germline): DFQATT, SNEGSKA (reference sequence). V was cut by 7 bases and J by 3 bases, with 9 bases left in between.

This clone was picked up one time. The chain combines TRBV7-2 with TRBJ2-4; tentatively, D is TRBD1 or TRBD2 (5 bases each). Germline assignment: CDR1 SGHTA and CDR2 FQGNSA. The germline V and J ends were trimmed by 3 bases and 8 bases, with 11 bases remaining between them. This CDR3 comprises 13 residues. CDR3: CASSLGPQDIQYF. The DNA for the CDR3 is TGTGCCAGCAGCTTGGGACCCCAAGACATTCAGTACTTC.

The chain uses TRBV4-1 and TRBJ1-1, with unresolved D. The CDR3 is 14 amino acids. The V gene's germline CDR1 is MGHRA and CDR2 YSYEKL. V lost 1 base and J lost 6, with 12 bases in between. CDR3 sequence (DNA): TGCGCCAGCAGCCAAGGTGCCCGGAATGCTGAAGCTTTCTTT. Protein sequence: CASSQGARNAEAFF.

Comment on this clone: One junction end does not reproduce the germline sequence, and a read error may be involved. V is TRBV6-1 and J is TRBJ1-5; D remains ambiguous. CDR1 and CDR2 from the germline V gene are MNHNS and SASEGT. The CDR3 has 15 residues. The CDR3 DNA is TGTGCCAGCGGTGAGTCGGGGATGGACAATCAGCCCCAGCATTTT. It is translated as CASGESGMDNQPQHF.